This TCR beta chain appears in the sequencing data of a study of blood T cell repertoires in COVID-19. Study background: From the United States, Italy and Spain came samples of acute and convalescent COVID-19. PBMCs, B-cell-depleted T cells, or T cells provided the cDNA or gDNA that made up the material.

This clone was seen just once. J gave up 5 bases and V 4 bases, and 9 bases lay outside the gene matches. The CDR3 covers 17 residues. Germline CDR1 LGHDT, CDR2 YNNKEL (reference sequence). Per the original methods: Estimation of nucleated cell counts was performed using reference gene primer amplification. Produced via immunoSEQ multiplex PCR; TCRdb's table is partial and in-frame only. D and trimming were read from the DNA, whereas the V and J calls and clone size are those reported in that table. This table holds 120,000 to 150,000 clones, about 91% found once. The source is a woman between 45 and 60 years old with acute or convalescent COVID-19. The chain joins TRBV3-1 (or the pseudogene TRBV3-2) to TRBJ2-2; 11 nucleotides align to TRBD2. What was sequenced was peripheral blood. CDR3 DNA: TGTGCCAGCAGCCCTTCGACTAGCGGGGACCTTACCGGGGAGCTGTTTTTT. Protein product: CASSPSTSGDLTGELFF.